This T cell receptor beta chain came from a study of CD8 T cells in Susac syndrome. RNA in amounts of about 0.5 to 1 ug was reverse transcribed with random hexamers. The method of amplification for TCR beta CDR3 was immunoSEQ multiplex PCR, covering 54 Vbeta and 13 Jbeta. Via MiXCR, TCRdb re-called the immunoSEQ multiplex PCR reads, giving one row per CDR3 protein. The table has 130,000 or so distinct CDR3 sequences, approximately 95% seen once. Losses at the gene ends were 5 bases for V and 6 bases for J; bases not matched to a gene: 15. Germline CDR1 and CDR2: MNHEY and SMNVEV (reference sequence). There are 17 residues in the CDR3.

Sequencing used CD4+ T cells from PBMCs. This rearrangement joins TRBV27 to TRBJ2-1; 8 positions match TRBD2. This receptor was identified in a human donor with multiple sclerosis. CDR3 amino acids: CASSPTSGIGSLNEQFF. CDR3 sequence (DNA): TGTGCCAGCAGTCCCACTAGCGGTATAGGATCACTCAATGAGCAGTTCTTC.